This T cell receptor beta chain was captured in a study of T-cell memory formation after mild COVID-19. Study details: There were largely donor-specific TCR clusters.

This clonotype has more than one count but fewer than ten. Antigen: not known. General study points: Memory sampled before infection contained some responding clones, suggesting cross-reactive memory joined.

5'RACE primed at constant segments yielded TCR alpha and TCR beta cDNA libraries bearing sample barcodes and UMIs. TCRdb called the 5' RACE reads again in MiXCR, with one record for every CDR3 protein. Found here are about 130,000 distinct CDR3 sequences, 5% to 6.5% of them singletons; the top ten hold 2% to 2.5%. The clonotype was recovered from an adult woman who had mild COVID-19 (a few samples of this study predate the infection). Cell type and time point are not known. Sequenced input: PBMCs or a T cell subset sorted from them (not recorded which).

The CDR3 protein is CASSYSTDRPIYPNYGYTF. As DNA, the CDR3 is TGTGCCAGCAGTTACTCGACCGACCGCCCGATTTACCCTAACTATGGCTACACCTTC. The J gene is TRBJ1-2, the V gene TRBV6-5; D ambiguous. Deletions cut 0 bases from V and 0 bases from J, with 20 bases between. The CDR3 sequence is 19 residues long. Looked up from germline, CDR1 is MNHEY and CDR2 is SVGAGI.